One and the same sample provided the 27 T cell receptor beta chains below, sequenced in a study of T cells after yellow fever vaccination. TCRdb fed the 5' RACE reads into MiXCR, producing one record per CDR3 protein. The data contain some 80,000 distinct CDR3 sequences, about an eighth of them singletons. The sequencing here drew on CD8+ T cells not binding an NS4B(214-222) dextramer, sorted from PBMCs, taken approximately 20 days after the first yellow fever vaccination. The receptor source for this set is a man aged 18 to 29 who received the YFV17D yellow fever vaccine.

This clonotype was detected only a few times. The V gene is TRBV4-1, the J gene TRBJ2-3; D is unresolved. Germline CDR1 and CDR2: MGHRA and YSYEKL. V was clipped by 1 base and J by 3 bases, with 11 bases between them. The CDR3 totals 15 residues. CDR3 in amino acids: CASSQVELTTDTQYF. CDR3 bases: TGCGCCAGCAGCCAAGTCGAGCTGACTACAGATACGCAGTATTTT.

This clonotype was seen at least ten times. The chain combines TRBV12-3 or TRBV12-4 with TRBJ2-7; D may be TRBD2 (6 bases). V lost 6 bases and J lost 0, with 9 bases in between. CDR3 length equals 13 residues. The CDR3 sequence is CASRGTASYEQYF. The CDR3 coding sequence is TGTGCCAGCAGGGGGACTGCCTCCTACGAGCAGTACTTC.

The V and J genes are TRBV13 and TRBJ2-1; 9 bases agree with TRBD2. Losses at the gene ends were 2 bases for V and 9 bases for J; bases not matched to a gene: 5. The CDR3 has 14 amino acids. The V gene's germline CDR1 is PRHDT and CDR2 FYEKMQ (reference sequence). Here the CDR3 DNA reads TGTGCCAGCAGCTTATCTGCGGGGGGGCCTGAGCAGTTCTTC. Protein: CASSLSAGGPEQFF.

This clonotype was counted a few times. The chain couples TRBV29-1 to TRBJ2-4; 12 positions match TRBD2. Trimming cost V 6 bases and J 2 bases; bases outside gene matches: 5. The CDR3 consists of 15 residues. Germline V gene data show CDR1 as SQVTM and CDR2 as ANQGSEA. CDR3 protein: CSVQGLAGSKNIQYF. In DNA, the CDR3 is TGCAGCGTGCAAGGACTAGCGGGGTCCAAAAACATTCAGTACTTC.

This clonotype was observed a handful of times. This rearrangement joins TRBV7-8 to TRBJ2-7, with 9 bases lining up with TRBD1. CDR1 SGHVS and CDR2 FQNEAQ come from the germline V gene. The junction had 9 bases not matched to a gene; V was cut back by 5 bases and J by 4 bases. This CDR3 has 15 amino acids. In nucleotides, the CDR3 is TGTGCCAGCAGCGCATCGGGACAGGGAAAGTACGAGCAGTACTTC. Protein sequence: CASSASGQGKYEQYF.

This clonotype has more than one count but fewer than ten. This chain connects TRBV15 to TRBJ2-1, with 8 bases fitting TRBD1. The germline V gene has CDR1 LNHNV and CDR2 YYDKDF (reference sequence). The CDR3 is 16 residues long. The V gene end was trimmed by 5 bases and the J gene end by 1 base; junction bases not matched to a gene: 7. The DNA of the CDR3 is TGTGCCACCAGCCCCAGACAGGGGATGTCCTACAATGAGCAGTTCTTC. Its protein product is CATSPRQGMSYNEQFF.

This clonotype has a handful of counts. The chain recombines TRBV29-1 with TRBJ2-2; 9 nucleotides line up with TRBD1. The V segment lost 6 bases and the J segment 5 bases; nucleotides outside the gene matches: 1. Germline-derived CDR1 and CDR2 are SQVTM and ANQGSEA. The CDR3 runs 12 residues. The CDR3 nucleotides are TGCAGCGTACAGGGGGCGACCGGGGAGCTGTTTTTT. Translated: CSVQGATGELFF.

The chain employs TRBV4-3 and TRBJ2-7; 7 bases map to TRBD1. Germline CDR1 is LGHNA and CDR2 is YSLEER. This CDR3 has 14 residues. The V segment lost 6 bases and the J segment 4 bases; nucleotides outside the gene matches: 9. DNA for the CDR3: TGCGCCAGCAGTCCCGGGACAGTTCAATACGAGCAGTACTTC. This codes for CASSPGTVQYEQYF.

This clonotype showed up just a few times. The V and J genes are TRBV2 and TRBJ2-1; D possibly corresponds to TRBD1 (5 bases). This CDR3 region has 14 residues. The V gene lost 8 bases and the J gene lost 6 bases, with 17 bases spanning the gap. Germline CDR1 reads SNHLY; CDR2 reads FYNNEI. The CDR3 protein is CASCRQTQPNEQFF. The CDR3 DNA follows: TGTGCCAGCTGCCGACAGACACAGCCCAATGAGCAGTTCTTC.

This clonotype was observed a few times. This chain links TRBV7-3 with TRBJ2-3; TRBD2 might be the D (6 bases). Trimming cost V 5 bases and J 0 bases, with 15 bases left between them. The CDR3 spans 16 residues. Germline CDR1 and CDR2: SGHTA and FQGTGA. The CDR3 protein is CASSAGSGTSTDTQYF. As DNA, the CDR3 is TGTGCCAGCAGCGCCGGGTCAGGGACTAGCACAGATACGCAGTATTTT.

The chain uses TRBV20-1 and TRBJ1-2; 9 nucleotides agree with TRBD1. Trimming cost V 5 bases and J 3 bases; bases outside gene matches: 4. CDR1 DFQATT and CDR2 SNEGSKA come from the germline V gene (reference sequence). The CDR3 runs 13 residues. CDR3 protein: CSALDRGDYGYTF. CDR3 nucleotides: TGCAGTGCTCTGGACAGGGGCGACTATGGCTACACCTTC.

This clonotype appeared a few times. The V gene is TRBV29-1, the J gene TRBJ2-7, with unresolved D. CDR3 length: 12 amino acids. Germline V gene lookup returns CDR1 SQVTM and CDR2 ANQGSEA. Trimming removed 5 bases from V and 0 bases from J, with 8 bases in between. The CDR3 DNA is TGCAGCGTTACGGTGGGCTCCTACGAGCAGTACTTC. Translation gives CSVTVGSYEQYF.

The chain has TRBV5-1 and TRBJ2-7; D remains ambiguous. The ends were cut back, 4 bases at V and 5 bases at J, with 16 bases in the middle. Germline values: CDR1 SGHRS, CDR2 YFSETQ. The CDR3 is 14 residues long. CDR3 DNA: TGCGCCAGCAGCACCTCCCCAATAACCCACGAGCAGTACGTC. It translates to CASSTSPITHEQYV.

CDR3 region: CASSLGSGETYEQYF. For the CDR3, the DNA is TGCGCCAGCAGCTTGGGTAGCGGGGAGACCTACGAGCAGTACTTC. The chain has TRBV5-1 and TRBJ2-7, with TRBD2 matching over 8 bases. Germline V lookup: CDR1 SGHRS, CDR2 YFSETQ. There are 15 residues in the CDR3. The V and J ends lost 0 bases and 2 bases, in that order; junction bases with no gene match: 4.

CDR3 DNA sequence: TGTGCCAGCAGCAGGGGAACTGAAGCTTTCTTT. Residues: CASSRGTEAFF. J is TRBJ1-1 and V is TRBV5-5; TRBD1 is a possible D gene (5 bases). Trimming removed 4 bases from V and 5 bases from J, with 6 bases in between. Germline CDR1 SGHKS, CDR2 YYEKEE (reference sequence). The length of the CDR3 is 11 residues.

This clonotype has a handful of counts. V and J are TRBV4-2 and TRBJ1-2; TRBD1 is a possible D gene (6 bases). Germline CDR1 is LGHNA and CDR2 is YNFKEQ. CDR3 length equals 16 residues. V was cut by 0 bases and J by 3 bases, with 14 bases left in between. CDR3: CASSQEGTGYDYGYTF. The DNA of the CDR3 is TGTGCCAGCAGCCAAGAGGGAACAGGGTATGACTATGGCTACACCTTC.

This clonotype came up once. The missing conserved phenylalanine or tryptophan at the end of this CDR3 makes a read error likely. V and J are TRBV16 and TRBJ1-1; D gene uncertain. The CDR3 spans 16 residues. Germline loops: CDR1 KGHSY, CDR2 FQNENV. The V gene lost 4 bases and the J gene lost 5 bases, with 20 bases spanning the gap. CDR3 region: CASSPQYGRVGTEAFL. CDR3 nucleotides: TGTGCCAGCAGCCCCCAATATGGGAGGGTTGGGACTGAAGCTTTCCTT.

V is TRBV28 and J is TRBJ1-5, with 7 nucleotides matching TRBD1. Germline-derived CDR1 and CDR2 are MDHEN and SYDVKM. The CDR3 has 18 amino acids. With V trimmed by 6 bases and J by 0 bases, 14 bases remained unmatched. This chain's CDR3 is CASRGGTARFGSNQPQHF. The CDR3 region has the DNA TGTGCCAGCAGAGGGGGGACAGCGAGATTCGGTAGCAATCAGCCCCAGCATTTT.

This clonotype was counted only a few times. The rearrangement uses TRBV11-3 and TRBJ2-1; 7 bases match TRBD1. Trimming cost V 0 bases and J 6 bases; bases outside gene matches: 8. The CDR3 has 16 residues. The V gene's germline CDR1 is SGHNT and CDR2 YENEEA. CDR3 residues: CASSLETTGWSNEQFF. The CDR3 DNA sequence: TGTGCCAGCAGCTTAGAAACGACAGGGTGGTCCAATGAGCAGTTCTTC.

This clonotype has ten or more counts. The chain joins TRBV12-3 or TRBV12-4 to TRBJ2-2, with D tentatively TRBD1 (6 bases). This CDR3 region has 12 residues. V lost 11 bases and J lost 6, with 13 bases in between. CDR3 in DNA: TGTGCCGGAACAGGGTTAGCCGGGGAGCTGTTTTTT. Its protein is CAGTGLAGELFF.

V and J are TRBV28 and TRBJ2-1; 8 bases match TRBD2. Unmatched junction bases numbered 12, after V lost 4 bases and J lost 10 bases. Germline loops: CDR1 MDHEN, CDR2 SYDVKM. The CDR3 consists of 15 residues. The CDR3 DNA reads TGTGCCAGCAGTTGGCCCCGGGGGGGCCGGTACGAGCAGTTCTTC. It is translated as CASSWPRGGRYEQFF.

This clonotype was detected many times. This sequence joins TRBV7-6 and TRBJ1-1; a weak D match, TRBD1 (6 bases). Germline values: CDR1 SGHVS, CDR2 FNYEAQ. The CDR3 sequence is 13 residues long. V gave up 3 bases and J gave up 5 bases, with 10 bases separating them. This CDR3 is CASSLRGATEAFF. The CDR3 DNA reads as TGTGCCAGCAGCTTGCGGGGGGCGACTGAAGCTTTCTTT.

A few counts support this clonotype. The rearrangement joins TRBV4-1 to TRBJ2-3; possibly TRBD1 for D (5 bases). The CDR3 consists of 17 residues. From germline, CDR1 is MGHRA and CDR2 YSYEKL. With 3 bases removed from V and 3 bases from J, the gap between germline ends came to 19 bases. DNA for the CDR3: TGCGCCAGCAGCCAGCCATGGGGCGAGCGATTGACAGATACGCAGTATTTT. Amino acids: CASSQPWGERLTDTQYF.

The J gene is TRBJ1-2, the V gene TRBV7-9; 7 bases line up with TRBD1. Per the germline V gene, CDR1 is SEHNR and CDR2 is FQNEAQ (reference sequence). CDR3 length: 12 amino acids. V was pared by 5 bases and J by 6 bases, with 3 bases of the junction left unmatched. The CDR3 DNA follows: TGTGCCAGCAGCCTCACAGGGGATGGCTACACCTTC. Translating gives CASSLTGDGYTF.

The chain carries TRBV18 and TRBJ2-3, with D possibly being TRBD2 (5 bases). The CDR3 length is 13 residues. The V gene lost 9 bases and the J gene lost 2 bases, with 12 bases spanning the gap. The germline CDR1 and CDR2 sequences are KGHSH and LQKENI. For the CDR3, the DNA is TGTGCCAGTCACGACGGGGTCACAGATACGCAGTATTTT. Amino acid sequence: CASHDGVTDTQYF.

The chain joins TRBV11-3 to TRBJ1-1; TRBD1 matches at 7 bases. V trimming: 4 bases; J trimming: 7 bases; junction bases outside the gene matches: 3. CDR1 SGHNT and CDR2 YENEEA come from the germline V gene. CDR3 length equals 12 residues. CDR3 nucleotide sequence: TGTGCCAGCAGCTACAGGGGCGGTGAAGCTTTCTTT. It is translated as CASSYRGGEAFF.

V gene TRBV27 combines with J gene TRBJ1-4; D gene uncertain. V lost 0 bases and J 4 bases, leaving 9 bases between the germline ends. The CDR3 is 15 residues long. CDR1 is MNHEY, CDR2 SMNVEV, per germline (reference sequence). DNA for the CDR3: TGTGCCAGCAGTTTATCAAGGAGAGTTAATGAAAAACTGTTTTTT. Translation gives CASSLSRRVNEKLFF.